This entry features one TCR beta chain sequence. Antigen: not known. The data were taken from a study of glioma-infiltrating T cells. Study-level points and caveats: Above-expected tissue-blood divergence occurred in all gliomas, most in low-grade ones. Very few CDR3 sequences were shared between tissue and blood.

The iRepertoire nested amplicon-rescue multiplex PCR amplified TCR alpha and beta CDR3s from RNA. For one-step reverse transcription and amplification, roughly 100-400 ng of tissue mRNA or PBMC total RNA was used. One entry per CDR3 protein, called by TCRdb with MiXCR from the multiplex PCR reads. The table lists about 140,000 distinct CDR3 sequences, roughly two fifths of them singletons, with roughly a fifth in the top ten. The receptor was derived from a human donor with low-grade glioma or glioblastoma, undergoing nonglioma brain surgery, or in good health (not recorded which). Sequences were obtained from glioma tissue, nonneoplastic brain tissue, or PBMCs (not recorded which).

In DNA, the CDR3 is TGTGCCAGCAGTTACACGTCAGGGGTTGGGGCCAACGTCCTGACTTTC. Protein sequence: CASSYTSGVGANVLTF. The chain joins TRBV6-9 to TRBJ2-6, with D possibly matching TRBD1 (6 bases). CDR1 and CDR2 (germline): MNHGY, SVAAGI. V was cut by 3 bases and J by 3 bases, with 12 bases left in between. The CDR3 spans 16 residues.